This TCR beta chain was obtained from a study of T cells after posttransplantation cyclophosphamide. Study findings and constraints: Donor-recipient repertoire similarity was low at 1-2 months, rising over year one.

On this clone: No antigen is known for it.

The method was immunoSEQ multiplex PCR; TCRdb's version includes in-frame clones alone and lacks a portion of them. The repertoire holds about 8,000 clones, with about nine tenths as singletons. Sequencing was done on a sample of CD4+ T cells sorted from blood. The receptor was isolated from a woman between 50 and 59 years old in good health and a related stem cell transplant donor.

CDR3 bases: TGTGCCAGCTCACCACGGGTTCCCGGGGGAAACACCGGGGAGCTGTTTTTT. This encodes CASSPRVPGGNTGELFF. The chain couples TRBV18 to TRBJ2-2; weak D call: TRBD2 (6 bases). V lost 1 base to trimming and J lost 2 bases, with 14 bases between them. The CDR3 extends over 17 amino acids. CDR1 and CDR2 (germline): KGHSH, LQKENI.